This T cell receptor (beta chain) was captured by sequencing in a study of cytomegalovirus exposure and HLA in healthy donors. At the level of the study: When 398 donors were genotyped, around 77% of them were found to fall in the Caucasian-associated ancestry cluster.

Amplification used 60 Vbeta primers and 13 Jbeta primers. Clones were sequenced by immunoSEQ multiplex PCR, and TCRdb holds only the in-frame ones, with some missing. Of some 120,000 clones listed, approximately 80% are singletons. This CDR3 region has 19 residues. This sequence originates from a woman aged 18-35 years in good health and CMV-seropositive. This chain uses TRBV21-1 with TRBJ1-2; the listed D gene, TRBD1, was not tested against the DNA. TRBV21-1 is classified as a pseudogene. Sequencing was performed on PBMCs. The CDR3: CASSPGQGPPVVTNYGYTF. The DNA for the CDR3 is TGTGCCAGCAGCCCTGGACAGGGACCTCCCGTCGTAACTAACTATGGCTACACCTTC.